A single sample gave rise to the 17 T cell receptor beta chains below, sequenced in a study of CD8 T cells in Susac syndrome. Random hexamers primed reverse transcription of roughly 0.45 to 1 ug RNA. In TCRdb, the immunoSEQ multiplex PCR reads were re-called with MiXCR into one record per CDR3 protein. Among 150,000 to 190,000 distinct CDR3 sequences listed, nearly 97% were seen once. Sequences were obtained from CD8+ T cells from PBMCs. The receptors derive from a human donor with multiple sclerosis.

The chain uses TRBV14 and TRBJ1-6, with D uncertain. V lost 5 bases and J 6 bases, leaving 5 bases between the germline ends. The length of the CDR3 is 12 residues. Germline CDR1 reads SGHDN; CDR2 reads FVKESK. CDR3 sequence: CASSWGNSPLHF. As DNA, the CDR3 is TGTGCCAGCAGCTGGGGTAATTCACCCCTCCACTTT.

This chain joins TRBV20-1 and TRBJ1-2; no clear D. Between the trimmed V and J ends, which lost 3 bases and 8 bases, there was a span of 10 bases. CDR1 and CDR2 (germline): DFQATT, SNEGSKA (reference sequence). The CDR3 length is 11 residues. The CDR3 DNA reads TGCAGTGCTAGTCCCGGTCGCGGCTACACCTTC. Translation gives CSASPGRGYTF.

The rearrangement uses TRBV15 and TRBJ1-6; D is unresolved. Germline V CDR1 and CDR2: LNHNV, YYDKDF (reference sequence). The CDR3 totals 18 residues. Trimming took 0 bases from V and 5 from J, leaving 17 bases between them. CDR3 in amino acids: CATSRDPGLGGDNSPLHF. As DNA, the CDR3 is TGTGCCACCAGCAGAGACCCGGGCCTTGGTGGCGATAATTCACCCCTCCACTTT. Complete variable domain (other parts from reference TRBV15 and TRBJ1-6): DAMVIQNPRYQVTQFGKPVTLSCSQTLNHNVMYWYQQKSSQAPKLLFHYYDKDFNNEADTPDNFQSRRPNTSFCFLDIRSPGLGDTAMYLCATSRDPGLGGDNSPLHFGNGTRLTVT.

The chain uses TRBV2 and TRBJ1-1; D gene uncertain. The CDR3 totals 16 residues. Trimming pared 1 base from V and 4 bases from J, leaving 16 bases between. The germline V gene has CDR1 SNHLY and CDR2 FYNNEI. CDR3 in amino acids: CASSEVGWSIPTEAFF. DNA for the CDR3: TGTGCCAGCAGTGAAGTAGGGTGGAGTATTCCCACTGAAGCTTTCTTT. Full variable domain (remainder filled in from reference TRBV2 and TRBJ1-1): EPEVTQTPSHQVTQMGQEVILRCVPISNHLYFYWYRQILGQKVEFLVSFYNNEISEKSEIFDDQFSVERPDGSNFTLKIRSTKLEDSAMYFCASSEVGWSIPTEAFFGQGTRLTVV.

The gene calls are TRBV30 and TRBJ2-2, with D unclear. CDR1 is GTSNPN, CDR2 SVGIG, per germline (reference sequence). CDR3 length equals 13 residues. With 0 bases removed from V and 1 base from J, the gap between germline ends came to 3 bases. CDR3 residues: CAWSVQNTGELFF. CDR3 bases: TGTGCCTGGAGTGTCCAGAACACCGGGGAGCTGTTTTTT.

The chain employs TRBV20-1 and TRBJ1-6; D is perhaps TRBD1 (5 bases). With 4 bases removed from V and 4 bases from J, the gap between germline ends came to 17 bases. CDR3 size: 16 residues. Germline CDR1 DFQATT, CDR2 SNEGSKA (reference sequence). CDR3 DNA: TGCAGTGCTAAAGAAGGGGTCGCCCATTATAATTCACCCCTCCACTTT. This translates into CSAKEGVAHYNSPLHF.

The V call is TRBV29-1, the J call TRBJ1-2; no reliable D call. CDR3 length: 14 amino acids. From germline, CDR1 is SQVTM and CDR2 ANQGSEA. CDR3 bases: TGCACAGTGTCCCCGGGCCCGACCGACTATGGCTACACCTTC. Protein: CTVSPGPTDYGYTF.

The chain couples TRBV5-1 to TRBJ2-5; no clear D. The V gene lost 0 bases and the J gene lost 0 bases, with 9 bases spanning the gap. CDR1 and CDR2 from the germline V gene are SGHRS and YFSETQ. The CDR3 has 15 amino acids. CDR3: CASSLGVTYQETQYF. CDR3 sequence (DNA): TGCGCCAGCAGCTTGGGGGTGACTTACCAAGAGACCCAGTACTTC.

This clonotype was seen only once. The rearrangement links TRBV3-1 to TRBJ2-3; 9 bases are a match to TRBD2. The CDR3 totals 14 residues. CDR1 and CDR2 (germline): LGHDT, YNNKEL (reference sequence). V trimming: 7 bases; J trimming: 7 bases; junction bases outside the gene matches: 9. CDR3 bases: TGTGCCAGCATGGATAGCGGGGGATGGCATACGCAGTATTTT. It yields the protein CASMDSGGWHTQYF.

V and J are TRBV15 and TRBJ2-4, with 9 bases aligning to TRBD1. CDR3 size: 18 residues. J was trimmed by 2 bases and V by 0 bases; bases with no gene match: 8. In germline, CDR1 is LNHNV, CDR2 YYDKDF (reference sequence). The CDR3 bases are TGTGCCACCAGCAGAGATCTTGCGACAGGGGGACCCAAAAACATTCAGTACTTC. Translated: CATSRDLATGGPKNIQYF. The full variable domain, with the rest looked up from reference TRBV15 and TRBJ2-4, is DAMVIQNPRYQVTQFGKPVTLSCSQTLNHNVMYWYQQKSSQAPKLLFHYYDKDFNNEADTPDNFQSRRPNTSFCFLDIRSPGLGDTAMYLCATSRDLATGGPKNIQYFGAGTRLSVL.

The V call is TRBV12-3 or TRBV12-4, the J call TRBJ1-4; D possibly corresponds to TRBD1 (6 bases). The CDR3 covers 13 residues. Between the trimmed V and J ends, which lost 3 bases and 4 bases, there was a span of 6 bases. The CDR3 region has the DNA TGTGCCAGCAGTTTGGACAGTAATGAAAAACTGTTTTTT. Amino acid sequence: CASSLDSNEKLFF.

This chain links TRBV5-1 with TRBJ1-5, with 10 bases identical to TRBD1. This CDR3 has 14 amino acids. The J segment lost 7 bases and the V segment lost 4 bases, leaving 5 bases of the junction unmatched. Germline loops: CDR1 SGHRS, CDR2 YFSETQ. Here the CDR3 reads CASSLGQGEQPQHF. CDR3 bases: TGCGCCAGCAGCCTTGGACAGGGGGAACAGCCCCAGCATTTT. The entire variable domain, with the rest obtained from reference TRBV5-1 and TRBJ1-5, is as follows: KAGVTQTPRYLIKTRGQQVTLSCSPISGHRSVSWYQQTPGQGLQFLFEYFSETQRNKGNFPGRFSGRQFSNSRSEMNVSTLELGDSALYLCASSLGQGEQPQHFGDGTRLSIL.

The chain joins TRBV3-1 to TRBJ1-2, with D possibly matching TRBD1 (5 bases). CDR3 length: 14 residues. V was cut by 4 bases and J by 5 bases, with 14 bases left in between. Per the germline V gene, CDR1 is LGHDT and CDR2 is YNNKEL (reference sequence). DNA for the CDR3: TGTGCCAGCAGCCCAGGGCCAGAAGGTTATGGCTACACCTTC. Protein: CASSPGPEGYGYTF.

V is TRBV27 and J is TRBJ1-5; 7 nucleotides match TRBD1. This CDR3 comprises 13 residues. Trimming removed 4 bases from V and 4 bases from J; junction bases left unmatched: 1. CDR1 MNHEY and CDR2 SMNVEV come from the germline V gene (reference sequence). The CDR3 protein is CASSSGQNQPQHF. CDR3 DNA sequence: TGTGCCAGCAGTTCGGGACAGAATCAGCCCCAGCATTTT.

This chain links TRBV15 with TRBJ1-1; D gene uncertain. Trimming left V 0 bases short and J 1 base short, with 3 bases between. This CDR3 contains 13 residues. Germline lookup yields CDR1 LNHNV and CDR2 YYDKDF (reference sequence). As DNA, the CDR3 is TGTGCCACCAGCAGAGATAGGAACACTGAAGCTTTCTTT. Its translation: CATSRDRNTEAFF.

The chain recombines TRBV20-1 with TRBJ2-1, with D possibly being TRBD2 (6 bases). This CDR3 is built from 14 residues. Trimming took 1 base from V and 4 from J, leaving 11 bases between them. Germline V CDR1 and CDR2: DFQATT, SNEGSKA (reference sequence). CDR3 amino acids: CSARGLVEYNEQFF. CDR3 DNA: TGCAGTGCTAGAGGACTAGTTGAGTACAATGAGCAGTTCTTC.

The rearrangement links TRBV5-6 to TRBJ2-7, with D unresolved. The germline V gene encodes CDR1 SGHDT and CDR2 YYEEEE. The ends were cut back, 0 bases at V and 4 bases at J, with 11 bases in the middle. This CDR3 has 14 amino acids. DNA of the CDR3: TGTGCCAGCAGCTTGGAACCGGGTGTATACGAGCAGTACGTC. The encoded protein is CASSLEPGVYEQYV.